These 30 T cell receptor beta chains were all obtained from the same sample, sequenced in a study of vaccination effects on CD4 cells after COVID-19 (dated by TCRdb to 2022 to 2024). These receptors' antigens are unknown. After 10 days of culture, CD4+ T cells were isolated with the EasySep CD4+ T cell isolation kit. Library construction relied on the immunoSEQ multiplex PCR assay. TCRdb took this table from immuneACCESS and kept in-frame rearrangements with V and J called. Such tables lack part of the clones; where checked against another copy, unresolved V genes explain under half of the gap, and the rest is unexplained. For this sample there are roughly 60,000 clones; more than 60% appear just once. The ten largest clones capture less than 25% of the sample. The input for sequencing was CD4+ T cells from PBMCs cultured without peptide, taken before COVID-19 vaccination. All receptors derive from a human donor who had a prior SARS-CoV-2 infection.

This chain joins TRBV11-3 and TRBJ2-3; D gene uncertain. The germline V gene has CDR1 SGHNT and CDR2 YENEEA. This CDR3 region has 14 residues. V was cut by 5 bases and J by 0 bases, with 9 bases left in between. The CDR3: CASSPRSSTDTQYF. The CDR3 coding sequence is TGTGCCAGCAGCCCCCGTTCTAGCACAGATACGCAGTATTTT.

Note on this clone: Other DNA sequences in this sample translate to the same CDR3. The chain has TRBV5-6 and TRBJ2-7, with unresolved D. CDR1 is SGHDT, CDR2 YYEEEE, per germline. This CDR3 spans 12 amino acids. Trimming took off 4 bases at V and 0 bases at J, with 5 bases between the two ends. The CDR3 DNA is TGTGCCAGCAGCCTTTTCTCCTACGAGCAGTACTTC. It encodes CASSLFSYEQYF.

This clone was recorded a few times. This CDR3 is CASSVPTGGYGYTF. The CDR3 DNA reads as TGCGCCAGCAGTGTGCCAACAGGGGGCTATGGCTACACCTTC. The J gene is TRBJ1-2, the V gene TRBV10-2; 8 nucleotides line up with TRBD1. This CDR3 is 14 amino acids long. V shed 4 bases and J 4 bases; nucleotides not matched to a gene: 5. Germline V gene lookup returns CDR1 WSHSY and CDR2 SAAADI.

V usage is TRBV11-3 and J usage is TRBJ2-3, with D maybe TRBD2 (6 bases). Germline V gene data show CDR1 as SGHNT and CDR2 as YENEEA. This CDR3 is built from 15 residues. V was pared by 3 bases and J by 5 bases, with 15 bases between. CDR3 sequence reads: CASSFFYGSEDTQYF. CDR3 coding DNA: TGTGCCAGCAGCTTCTTTTACGGGAGTGAAGATACGCAGTATTTT.

This chain uses TRBV5-1 with TRBJ2-2; D gene ambiguous. The germline V gene has CDR1 SGHRS and CDR2 YFSETQ. The CDR3 totals 14 residues. The V end was cut by 4 bases, the J end by 4 bases, with 11 bases between. The CDR3 sequence: CASSHRPPTGELFF. CDR3 sequence (DNA): TGCGCCAGCAGCCATAGACCCCCCACCGGGGAGCTGTTTTTT.

This chain links TRBV6-2 or TRBV6-3 with TRBJ2-1, with 7 bases fitting TRBD1. The V segment lost 6 bases and the J segment 8 bases; nucleotides outside the gene matches: 7. The germline V gene encodes CDR1 MNHEY and CDR2 SVGEGT. The CDR3 spans 13 residues. This CDR3 reads CASSPVTGDEQFF. Here the CDR3 DNA reads TGTGCCAGCAGCCCCGTTACAGGGGATGAGCAGTTCTTC.

The V call is TRBV2, the J call TRBJ2-7, with 7 bases fitting TRBD1. The germline CDR1 and CDR2 sequences are SNHLY and FYNNEI. The length of the CDR3 is 14 residues. Germline trimming cut 6 bases from V and 11 bases from J; bases unmatched to any gene: 16. CDR3 in amino acids: CASSPRTGLGFEYF. CDR3 in DNA: TGTGCCAGCAGCCCGCGGACAGGCCTAGGTTTTGAGTACTTC.

This clone has just a few counts. The gene calls are TRBV24-1 and TRBJ2-1, with 11 bases matching TRBD2. Germline V gene lookup returns CDR1 KGHDR and CDR2 SFDVKD. This CDR3 has 15 amino acids. Germline trimming cut 7 bases from V and 6 bases from J; bases unmatched to any gene: 7. The CDR3 nucleotides are TGTGCCACCAGGGCCGGGACTAGCGGCTTCAATGAGCAGTTCTTC. Encoded protein: CATRAGTSGFNEQFF.

This chain links TRBV4-3 with TRBJ2-4; TRBD2 agrees at 11 bases. Germline values: CDR1 LGHNA, CDR2 YSLEER. J gave up 7 bases and V 3 bases, and 2 bases lay outside the gene matches. The CDR3 sequence is 14 residues long. CDR3 in DNA: TGCGCCAGCAGCCAGGGACTAGCGGACAACATTCAGTACTTC. This gives the protein CASSQGLADNIQYF.

The chain is built from TRBV5-4 and TRBJ2-2; 14 bases fit TRBD2. Germline assignment: CDR1 SGHNT and CDR2 YYREEE (reference sequence). The CDR3 totals 17 residues. After removal of 4 bases from V and 5 bases from J, the junction contained 7 bases not matched to a gene. CDR3 nucleotides: TGTGCCAGCAGCGCGGGACTAGCGGGAGTCTTGACCGGGGAGCTGTTTTTT. It specifies CASSAGLAGVLTGELFF.

This chain joins TRBV10-3 and TRBJ2-1, with a tentative D call TRBD2 (7 bases). The CDR3 has 16 residues. Trimming removed 3 bases from V and 7 bases from J, with 19 bases in between. Germline CDR1 ENHRY, CDR2 SYGVKD. This chain's CDR3 is CAISELIWGGPNEQFF. CDR3 sequence (DNA): TGTGCCATCAGTGAATTGATTTGGGGGGGCCCGAATGAGCAGTTCTTC.

This clone was observed a handful of times. The V and J genes are TRBV30 and TRBJ1-4; tentative D call: TRBD1 (5 bases). Germline assignment: CDR1 GTSNPN and CDR2 SVGIG (reference sequence). V lost 3 bases and J lost 7, with 15 bases in between. CDR3 length: 14 residues. CDR3 nucleotides: TGTGCCTGGAGGCAGGGAGGGGCCGGTGAAAAACTGTTTTTT. This codes for CAWRQGGAGEKLFF. The full variable domain, its missing parts supplied by reference TRBV30 and TRBJ1-4, is SQTIHQWPATLVQPVGSPLSLECTVEGTSNPNLYWYRQAAGRGLQLLFYSVGIGQISSEVPQNLSASRPQDRQFILSSKKLLLSDSGFYLCAWRQGGAGEKLFFGSGTQLSVL.

J is TRBJ2-5 and V is TRBV15; 9 nucleotides agree with TRBD1. Germline CDR1 reads LNHNV; CDR2 reads YYDKDF (reference sequence). J gave up 4 bases and V 2 bases, and 5 bases lay outside the gene matches. The length of the CDR3 is 15 residues. The CDR3 DNA follows: TGTGCCACCAGCAGACCCACAGGGGGCGGAGAGACCCAGTACTTC. It encodes CATSRPTGGGETQYF.

The sample holds one count of this clone. The chain links TRBV4-3 to TRBJ2-7, with 7 bases aligning to TRBD1. This CDR3 spans 17 amino acids. After removal of 4 bases from V and 3 bases from J, the junction contained 15 bases not matched to a gene. The V gene's germline CDR1 is LGHNA and CDR2 YSLEER. The CDR3 protein is CASSLSATGVGGYEQYF. DNA for the CDR3: TGCGCCAGCAGCCTCAGCGCCACAGGGGTTGGGGGCTACGAGCAGTACTTC.

The V gene is TRBV27, the J gene TRBJ1-2; D is unclear. V was shortened by 6 bases and J by 7 bases, with 30 bases between the two germline ends. The CDR3 contains 18 residues. The germline V gene has CDR1 MNHEY and CDR2 SMNVEV (reference sequence). CDR3 sequence reads: CASSRRITPGSRSSGYTF. CDR3 bases: TGTGCCAGCAGCCGCCGGATCACCCCGGGGTCAAGATCGAGTGGCTACACCTTC.

This clone was seen more than once but under ten times. The chain has TRBV5-1 and TRBJ1-6; D is perhaps TRBD1 (5 bases). V lost 6 bases and J 8 bases, leaving 12 bases between the germline ends. CDR1 SGHRS and CDR2 YFSETQ come from the germline V gene. CDR3 length: 13 amino acids. The chain's CDR3 is CASTDEGYSPLHF. CDR3 nucleotides: TGCGCCAGCACGGACGAGGGGTATTCACCCCTCCACTTT.

The chain uses TRBV9 and TRBJ1-3, with D hard to call. The V and J ends lost 0 bases and 0 bases respectively, with 7 bases between them. Germline CDR1 SGDLS, CDR2 YYNGEE. This CDR3 has 15 residues. CDR3 residues: CASSVAGNSGNTIYF. CDR3 in DNA: TGTGCCAGCAGCGTAGCTGGGAACTCTGGAAACACCATATATTTT.

This rearrangement joins TRBV12-3 or TRBV12-4 to TRBJ1-2, with TRBD1 matching 7 bases. V shed 6 bases, J shed 8 bases, and the junction held 9 bases outside the gene matches. This CDR3 has 13 amino acids. The CDR3 spells CASRETGSLGYTF. CDR3 DNA sequence: TGTGCCAGCAGGGAGACAGGGAGCCTCGGCTACACCTTC.

The chain links TRBV7-2 to TRBJ2-7, with D possibly being TRBD2 (5 bases). Germline V gene sequence: CDR1 SGHTA, CDR2 FQGNSA. V lost 6 bases and J lost 0, with 15 bases in between. CDR3 length equals 15 residues. The CDR3 DNA follows: TGTGCCAGCAGTGGGAGTTCGGGATACTCCTACGAGCAGTACTTC. This translates into CASSGSSGYSYEQYF.

The V gene is TRBV10-3, the J gene TRBJ2-6; D possibly corresponds to TRBD1 (6 bases). CDR1 ENHRY and CDR2 SYGVKD come from the germline V gene. V lost 7 bases and J lost 1, with 8 bases in between. This CDR3 has 14 amino acids. CDR3 protein: CAIKGQSGANVLTF. The CDR3 DNA reads as TGTGCCATCAAGGGACAATCTGGGGCCAACGTCCTGACTTTC.

The chain's CDR3 is CATSDPGTDQETQYF. The CDR3 DNA reads TGTGCCACCAGTGACCCCGGGACAGACCAAGAGACCCAGTACTTC. The rearrangement uses TRBV24-1 and TRBJ2-5, with 7 bases aligning to TRBD1. The CDR3 loop spans 15 amino acids. The V and J ends lost 4 bases and 0 bases, in that order; junction bases with no gene match: 4. CDR1 KGHDR and CDR2 SFDVKD come from the germline V gene.

This chain uses TRBV2 with TRBJ1-1, with TRBD1 as a possible D gene (5 bases). The CDR3 loop spans 13 amino acids. Germline CDR1 SNHLY, CDR2 FYNNEI. Deletions cut 6 bases from V and 2 bases from J, with 10 bases between. CDR3 in amino acids: CASSSDSNTEAFF. In DNA form, the CDR3 reads TGTGCCAGCAGCTCCGACAGTAACACTGAAGCTTTCTTT.

V usage is TRBV27 and J usage is TRBJ2-5, with TRBD2 matching over 14 bases. This CDR3 has 16 amino acids. The trim removed 5 bases at V and 5 bases at J, leaving 7 bases unmatched. Germline CDR1 is MNHEY and CDR2 is SMNVEV (reference sequence). The CDR3: CASSPRLAGGLETQYF. Here the CDR3 DNA reads TGTGCCAGCAGTCCCCGACTAGCGGGGGGGCTCGAGACCCAGTACTTC.

This sequence joins TRBV4-1 and TRBJ2-5; 8 bases align to TRBD2. V dropped 2 bases and J dropped 4; count of bases not matched to a gene: 3. Germline CDR1 is MGHRA and CDR2 is YSYEKL. The CDR3 has 14 amino acids. The CDR3 DNA is TGCGCCAGCAGCCAACTCCTAGCGGGAGAGACCCAGTACTTC. This codes for CASSQLLAGETQYF.

This sequence joins TRBV19 and TRBJ2-2; 9 nucleotides agree with TRBD1. This CDR3 is 14 amino acids long. The germline gives CDR1 LNHDA, CDR2 SQIVND (reference sequence). The trim removed 10 bases at V and 5 bases at J, leaving 8 bases unmatched. The chain's CDR3 is CATMTGGWTGELFF. CDR3 in DNA: TGTGCCACCATGACAGGGGGTTGGACCGGGGAGCTGTTTTTT.

The genes are TRBV19 and TRBJ1-5; weak D call: TRBD1 (5 bases). Germline CDR1 is LNHDA and CDR2 is SQIVND (reference sequence). Trimming stripped 7 bases from V and 5 bases from J, with 21 bases between. This CDR3 is 16 amino acids long. CDR3: CASTTLQVPGYQPQHF. The CDR3 DNA is TGTGCCAGTACCACGCTACAGGTTCCGGGGTATCAGCCCCAGCATTTT.

J is TRBJ2-4 and V is TRBV25-1; a weak D match, TRBD1 (6 bases). This CDR3 is built from 13 residues. Between the trimmed V and J ends, which lost 4 bases and 8 bases, there was a span of 12 bases. Germline assignment: CDR1 MGHDK and CDR2 SYGVNS. Here the CDR3 reads CASSGAGTHIQYF. The CDR3 nucleotides are TGTGCCAGCAGTGGGGCCGGGACACACATTCAGTACTTC.

The chain has TRBV4-3 and TRBJ2-6; unclear D gene. The CDR3 has 17 residues. Germline CDR1 and CDR2: LGHNA and YSLEER. Between the trimmed V and J ends, which lost 0 bases and 2 bases, there was a span of 11 bases. The CDR3 DNA reads as TGCGCCAGCAGCCAAGAACCCAATACAGCTGGGGCCAACGTCCTGACTTTC. As protein: CASSQEPNTAGANVLTF.

V usage is TRBV2 and J usage is TRBJ1-2; D might be TRBD1 (5 bases). Germline V gene data show CDR1 as SNHLY and CDR2 as FYNNEI. The CDR3 spans 15 residues. Trimming took off 3 bases at V and 3 bases at J, with 14 bases between the two ends. The CDR3 spells CASSDGPGTYYGYTF. The DNA for the CDR3 is TGTGCCAGCAGTGATGGGCCAGGGACCTACTATGGCTACACCTTC.

The rearrangement joins TRBV24-1 to TRBJ1-5; D is unresolved. Trimming cost V 3 bases and J 2 bases, with 13 bases left between them. The CDR3 length is 16 residues. Germline CDR1 reads KGHDR; CDR2 reads SFDVKD. CDR3 in DNA: TGTGCCACCAGTGATCCGACACGGGATGGCAATCAGCCCCAGCATTTT. Its protein product is CATSDPTRDGNQPQHF.